What follows are 10 T cell receptor beta chains derived from one specimen sequenced in a study of shared clonotypes between healthy human individuals. Assay used: immunoSEQ multiplex PCR; TCRdb lists only in-frame clones, some missing. This table has approximately 1,000,000 clones, roughly 80% appearing once. The sample taken for sequencing was memory CD4+ T cells from PBMCs. Subset given: CD45RA-negative fraction. These receptors were obtained from a man younger than 35 in good health. Some clones in this sample may be carry-over from other donors' samples.

The rearrangement joins TRBV9 to TRBJ2-2, with a tentative D call TRBD2 (5 bases). The CDR3 length is 14 residues. Deletions cut 4 bases from V and 5 bases from J, with 12 bases between. Germline V gene lookup returns CDR1 SGDLS and CDR2 YYNGEE. CDR3 in DNA: TGTGCCAGCAGCCTACGGGGAGATACCGGGGAGCTGTTTTTT. It is translated as CASSLRGDTGELFF.

V gene TRBV7-2 combines with J gene TRBJ2-5, with unresolved D. Deletions cut 5 bases from V and 5 bases from J, with 12 bases between. The germline V gene encodes CDR1 SGHTA and CDR2 FQGNSA. The CDR3 loop spans 13 amino acids. The CDR3 sequence is CASSLRRLETQYF. For the CDR3, the DNA is TGTGCCAGCAGCCTCCGCAGGTTGGAGACCCAGTACTTC. The variable domain in full, completed from reference TRBV7-2 and TRBJ2-5, reads GAGVSQSPSNKVTEKGKDVELRCDPISGHTALYWYRQSLGQGLEFLIYFQGNSAPDKSGLPSDRFSAERTGGSVSTLTIQRTQQEDSAVYLCASSLRRLETQYFGPGTRLLVL.

This chain links TRBV4-1 with TRBJ1-5, with D maybe TRBD1 (6 bases). This CDR3 has 15 amino acids. V gave up 1 base and J gave up 4 bases, with 11 bases separating them. Germline V CDR1 and CDR2: MGHRA, YSYEKL. For the CDR3, the DNA is TGCGCCAGCAGCCAAGTGTTGGACAGAAATCAGCCCCAGCATTTT. It is translated as CASSQVLDRNQPQHF.

On this clone itself: Different DNA sequences within this sample yield the same CDR3. The V call is TRBV7-9, the J call TRBJ1-2, with D perhaps TRBD1 (5 bases). This CDR3 has 12 amino acids. CDR1 is SEHNR and CDR2 is FQNEAQ in the germline V gene (reference sequence). V dropped 1 base and J dropped 8 bases, with 8 bases sitting between them. The chain's CDR3 is CASSLGGAGYTF. The DNA for the CDR3 is TGTGCCAGCAGCTTAGGGGGCGCGGGCTACACCTTC.

The CDR3: CASSVGVSEITQYF. In DNA, the CDR3 is TGTGCCAGCAGCGTAGGGGTTAGCGAAATCACGCAGTATTTT. The chain joins TRBV9 to TRBJ2-3; the D gene is possibly TRBD2 (5 bases). The CDR3 has 14 residues. CDR1 and CDR2 from the germline V gene are SGDLS and YYNGEE. With 0 bases removed from V and 9 bases from J, the gap between germline ends came to 14 bases.

The V call is TRBV11-2, the J call TRBJ2-2; no clear D gene. The ends were cut back, 1 base at V and 4 bases at J, with 16 bases in the middle. The CDR3 loop spans 17 amino acids. The germline V gene encodes CDR1 SGHAT and CDR2 FQNNGV. CDR3 sequence: CASSLGTTQRGTGELFF. CDR3 sequence (DNA): TGTGCCAGCAGCTTAGGAACGACCCAACGTGGCACCGGGGAGCTGTTTTTT.

The chain recombines TRBV5-1 with TRBJ2-4; a possible D gene is TRBD1 (6 bases). CDR1 and CDR2 from the germline V gene are SGHRS and YFSETQ. V was cut by 4 bases and J by 5 bases, with 13 bases left in between. This CDR3 contains 14 residues. The CDR3: CASSGTGTQNIQYF. The CDR3 nucleotides are TGCGCCAGCAGCGGTACAGGGACCCAAAACATTCAGTACTTC.

The rearrangement links TRBV5-6 to TRBJ2-2; D is possibly TRBD1 or TRBD2 (5 bases each). Germline CDR1 is SGHDT and CDR2 is YYEEEE. CDR3 length equals 15 residues. Trimming took 5 bases from V and 0 from J, leaving 11 bases between them. Here the CDR3 DNA reads TGTGCCAGCAGTCTGGGGGACCCGAACACCGGGGAGCTGTTTTTT. The encoded protein is CASSLGDPNTGELFF.

This chain links TRBV21-1 with TRBJ2-3; the table's D call of TRBD2 was not tested on the DNA. TRBV21-1 is classified as a pseudogene. The CDR3 runs 21 residues. CDR3 residues: CASSKPHPRPDLAEITDTQYF. The CDR3 nucleotides read TGTGCCAGCAGCAAACCCCATCCTCGGCCCGATCTTGCGGAGATCACAGATACGCAGTATTTT.

This clone was detected a few times. This chain connects TRBV4-3 to TRBJ1-5; D ambiguous. The V end lost 0 bases, the J end lost 6 bases, and 15 bases lay between the germline ends. CDR3 length: 16 residues. The germline gives CDR1 LGHNA, CDR2 YSLEER. The CDR3 DNA sequence: TGCGCCAGCAGCCAAGATGATGGCCGTGGGCCTCAGCCCCAGCATTTT. It translates to CASSQDDGRGPQPQHF.